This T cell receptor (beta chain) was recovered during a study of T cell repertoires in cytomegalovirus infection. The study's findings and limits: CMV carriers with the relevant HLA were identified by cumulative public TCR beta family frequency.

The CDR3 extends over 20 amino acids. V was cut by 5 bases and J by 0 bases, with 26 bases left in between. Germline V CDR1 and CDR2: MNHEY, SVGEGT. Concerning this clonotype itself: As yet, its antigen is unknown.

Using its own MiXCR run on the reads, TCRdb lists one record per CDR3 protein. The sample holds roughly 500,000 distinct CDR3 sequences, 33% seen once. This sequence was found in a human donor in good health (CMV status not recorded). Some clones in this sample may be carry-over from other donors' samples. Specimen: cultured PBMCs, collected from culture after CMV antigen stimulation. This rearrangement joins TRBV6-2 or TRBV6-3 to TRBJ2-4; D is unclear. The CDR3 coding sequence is TGTGCCAGCAGTGAAACCCCACCTTTGAGTCGTACGCTAGCCAAAAACATTCAGTACTTC. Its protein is CASSETPPLSRTLAKNIQYF.